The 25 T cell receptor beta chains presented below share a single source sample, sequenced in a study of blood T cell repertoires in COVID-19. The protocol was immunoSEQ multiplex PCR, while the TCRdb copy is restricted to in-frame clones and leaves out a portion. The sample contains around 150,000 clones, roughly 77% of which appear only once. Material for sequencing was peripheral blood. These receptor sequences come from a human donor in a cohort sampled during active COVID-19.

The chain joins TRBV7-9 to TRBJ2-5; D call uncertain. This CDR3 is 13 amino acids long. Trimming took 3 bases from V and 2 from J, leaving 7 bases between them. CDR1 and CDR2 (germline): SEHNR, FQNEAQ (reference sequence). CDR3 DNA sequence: TGTGCCAGCAGCTTTTCGCGTCAAGAGACCCAGTACTTC. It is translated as CASSFSRQETQYF.

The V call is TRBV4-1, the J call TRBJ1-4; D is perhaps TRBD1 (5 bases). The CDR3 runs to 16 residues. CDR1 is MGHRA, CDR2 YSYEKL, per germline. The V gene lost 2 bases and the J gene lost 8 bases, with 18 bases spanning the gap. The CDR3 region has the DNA TGCGCCAGCAGCCAACTGGGGCCCAGGGCAGGCGAAAAACTGTTTTTT. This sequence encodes CASSQLGPRAGEKLFF.

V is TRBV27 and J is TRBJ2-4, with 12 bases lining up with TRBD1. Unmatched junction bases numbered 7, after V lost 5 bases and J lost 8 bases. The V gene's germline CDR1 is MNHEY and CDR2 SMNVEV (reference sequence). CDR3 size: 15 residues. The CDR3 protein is CASSRRDRGRDIQYF. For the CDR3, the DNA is TGTGCCAGCAGTCGCCGGGACAGGGGGCGAGACATTCAGTACTTC.

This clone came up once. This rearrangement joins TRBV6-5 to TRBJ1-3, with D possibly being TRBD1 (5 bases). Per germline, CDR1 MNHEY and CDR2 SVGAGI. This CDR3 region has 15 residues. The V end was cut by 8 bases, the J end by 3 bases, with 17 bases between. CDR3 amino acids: CASGAVGYNGNTIYF. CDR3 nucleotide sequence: TGTGCCAGCGGGGCAGTTGGGTATAATGGAAACACCATATATTTT.

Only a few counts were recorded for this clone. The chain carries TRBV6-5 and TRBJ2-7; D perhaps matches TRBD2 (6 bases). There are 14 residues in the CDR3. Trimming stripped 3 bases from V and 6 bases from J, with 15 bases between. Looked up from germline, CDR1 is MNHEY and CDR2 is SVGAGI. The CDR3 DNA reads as TGTGCCAGCAGTTATGGAGGGCTAAGAAGCGAGCAGTACTTC. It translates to CASSYGGLRSEQYF.

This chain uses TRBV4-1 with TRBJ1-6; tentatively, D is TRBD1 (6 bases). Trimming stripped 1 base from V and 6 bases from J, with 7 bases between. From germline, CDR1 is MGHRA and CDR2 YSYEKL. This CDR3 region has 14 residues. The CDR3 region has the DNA TGCGCCAGCAGCCAAGCCAGGGGTAATTCACCCCTCCACTTT. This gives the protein CASSQARGNSPLHF.

The CDR3 coding sequence is TGTGCCAGCAGCTTAGAGGCAGACCTCAGGGGCTATGGCTACACCTTC. Translation gives CASSLEADLRGYGYTF. The V and J genes are TRBV7-9 and TRBJ1-2; possibly TRBD1 for D (6 bases). CDR1 is SEHNR, CDR2 FQNEAQ, per germline (reference sequence). This CDR3 spans 16 amino acids. The V end was cut by 1 base, the J end by 4 bases, with 16 bases between. Combining the CDR3 with reference TRBV7-9 and TRBJ1-2 gives the whole variable domain DTGVSQNPRHKITKRGQNVTFRCDPISEHNRLYWYRQTLGQGPEFLTYFQNEAQLEKSRLLSDRFSAERPKGSFSTLEIQRTEQGDSAMYLCASSLEADLRGYGYTFGSGTRLTVV.

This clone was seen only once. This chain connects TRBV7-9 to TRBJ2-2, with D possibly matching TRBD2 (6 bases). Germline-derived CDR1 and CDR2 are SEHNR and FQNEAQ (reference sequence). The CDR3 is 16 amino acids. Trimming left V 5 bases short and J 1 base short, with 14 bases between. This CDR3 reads CASSPDSAGNTGELFF. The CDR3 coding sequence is TGTGCCAGCAGCCCCGACTCAGCGGGGAACACCGGGGAGCTGTTTTTT.

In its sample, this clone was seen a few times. CDR3 DNA: TGCAGCGTTGTTGGGGACATGAACACTGAAGCTTTCTTT. It encodes CSVVGDMNTEAFF. The V call is TRBV29-1, the J call TRBJ1-1; a possible D gene is TRBD1 (6 bases). Trimming removed 4 bases at V and 0 bases at J, with 9 bases between. Germline V gene lookup returns CDR1 SQVTM and CDR2 ANQGSEA. This CDR3 has 13 amino acids.

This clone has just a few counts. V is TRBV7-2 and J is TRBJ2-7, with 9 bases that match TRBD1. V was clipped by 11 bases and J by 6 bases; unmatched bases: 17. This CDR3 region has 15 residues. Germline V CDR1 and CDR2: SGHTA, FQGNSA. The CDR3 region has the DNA TGTGCCGGTACACCACTCCCGGACAGGGGAAGCGAGCAGTACTTC. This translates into CAGTPLPDRGSEQYF.

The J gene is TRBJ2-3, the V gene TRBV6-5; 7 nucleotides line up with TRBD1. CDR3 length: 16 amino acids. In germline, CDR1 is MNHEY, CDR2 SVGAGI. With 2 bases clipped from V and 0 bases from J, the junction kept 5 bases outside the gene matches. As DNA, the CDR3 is TGTGCCAGCAGTTACCCGGGGACAGCTAGCACAGATACGCAGTATTTT. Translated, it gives CASSYPGTASTDTQYF.

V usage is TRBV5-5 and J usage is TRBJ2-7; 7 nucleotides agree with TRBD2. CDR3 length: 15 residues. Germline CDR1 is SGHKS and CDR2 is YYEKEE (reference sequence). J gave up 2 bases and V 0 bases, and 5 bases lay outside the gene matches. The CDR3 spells CASSLDGGSTYEQYF. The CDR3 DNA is TGTGCCAGCAGCTTGGATGGCGGGAGCACCTACGAGCAGTACTTC.

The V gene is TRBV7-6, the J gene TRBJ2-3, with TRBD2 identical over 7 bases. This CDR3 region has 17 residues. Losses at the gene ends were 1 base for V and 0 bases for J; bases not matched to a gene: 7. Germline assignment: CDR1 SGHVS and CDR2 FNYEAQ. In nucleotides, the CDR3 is TGTGCCAGCAGCTTAGTTCGGCTAGCGGAGAGCACAGATACGCAGTATTTT. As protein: CASSLVRLAESTDTQYF. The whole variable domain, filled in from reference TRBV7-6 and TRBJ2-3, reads GAGVSQSPRYKVTKRGQDVALRCDPISGHVSLYWYRQALGQGPEFLTYFNYEAQQDKSGLPNDRFSAERPEGSISTLTIQRTEQRDSAMYRCASSLVRLAESTDTQYFGPGTRLTVL.

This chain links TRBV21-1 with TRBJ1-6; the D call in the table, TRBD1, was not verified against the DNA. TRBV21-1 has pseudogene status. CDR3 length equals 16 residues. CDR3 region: CASTPGQGHLESPLHF. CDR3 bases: TGTGCCAGCACCCCAGGACAGGGGCACTTAGAGTCACCCCTCCACTTT.

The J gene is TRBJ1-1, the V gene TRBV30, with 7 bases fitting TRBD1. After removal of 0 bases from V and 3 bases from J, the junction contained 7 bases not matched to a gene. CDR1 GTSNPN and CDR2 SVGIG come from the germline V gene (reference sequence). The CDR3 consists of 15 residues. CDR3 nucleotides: TGTGCCTGGAGTGTACAAGGGGGCGAGCACACTGAAGCTTTCTTT. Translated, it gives CAWSVQGGEHTEAFF.

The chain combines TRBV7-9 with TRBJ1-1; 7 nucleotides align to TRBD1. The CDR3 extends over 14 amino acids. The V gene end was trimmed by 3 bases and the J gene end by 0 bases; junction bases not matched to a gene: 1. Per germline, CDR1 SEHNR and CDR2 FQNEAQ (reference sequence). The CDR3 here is CASSLQGVNTEAFF. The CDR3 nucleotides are TGTGCCAGCAGCTTGCAGGGGGTGAACACTGAAGCTTTCTTT.

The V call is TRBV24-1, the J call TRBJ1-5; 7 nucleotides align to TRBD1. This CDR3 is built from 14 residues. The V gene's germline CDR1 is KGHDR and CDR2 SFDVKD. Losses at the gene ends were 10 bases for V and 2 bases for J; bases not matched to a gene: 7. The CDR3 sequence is CATRGGEGNQPQHF. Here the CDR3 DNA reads TGTGCCACTAGAGGGGGCGAGGGCAATCAGCCCCAGCATTTT.

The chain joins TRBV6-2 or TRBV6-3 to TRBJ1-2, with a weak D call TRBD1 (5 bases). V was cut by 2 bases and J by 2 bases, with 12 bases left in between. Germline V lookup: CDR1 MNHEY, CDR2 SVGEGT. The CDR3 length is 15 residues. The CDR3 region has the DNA TGTGCCAGCAGTTACCCCGGGGGGTCCAACTATGGCTACACCTTC. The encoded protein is CASSYPGGSNYGYTF.

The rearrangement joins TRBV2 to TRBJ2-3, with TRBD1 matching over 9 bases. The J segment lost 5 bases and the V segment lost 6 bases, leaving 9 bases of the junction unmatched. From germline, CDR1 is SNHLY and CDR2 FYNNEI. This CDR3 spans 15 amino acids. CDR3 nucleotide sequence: TGTGCCAGCAGCTTCTCGACAGGGGGGAAAGATACGCAGTATTTT. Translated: CASSFSTGGKDTQYF.

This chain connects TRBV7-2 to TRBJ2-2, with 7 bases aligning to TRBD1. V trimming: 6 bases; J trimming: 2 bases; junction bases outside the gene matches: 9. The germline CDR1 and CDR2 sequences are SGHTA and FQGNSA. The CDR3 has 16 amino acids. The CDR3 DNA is TGTGCCAGCAGGAGTCGAGGGACAGACAACACCGGGGAGCTGTTTTTT. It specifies CASRSRGTDNTGELFF.

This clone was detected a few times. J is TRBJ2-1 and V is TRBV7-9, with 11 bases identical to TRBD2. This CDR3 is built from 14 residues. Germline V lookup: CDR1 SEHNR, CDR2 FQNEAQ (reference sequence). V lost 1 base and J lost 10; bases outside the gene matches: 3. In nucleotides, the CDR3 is TGTGCCAGCAGCTTAGTACTAGCGGGGGCCGAGCAGTTCTTC. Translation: CASSLVLAGAEQFF.

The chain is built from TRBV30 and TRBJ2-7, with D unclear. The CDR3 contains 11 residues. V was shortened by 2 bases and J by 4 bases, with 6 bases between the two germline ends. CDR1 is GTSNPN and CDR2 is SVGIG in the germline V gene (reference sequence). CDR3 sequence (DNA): TGTGCCTGGAGTCTACAGTACGAGCAGTACTTC. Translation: CAWSLQYEQYF.

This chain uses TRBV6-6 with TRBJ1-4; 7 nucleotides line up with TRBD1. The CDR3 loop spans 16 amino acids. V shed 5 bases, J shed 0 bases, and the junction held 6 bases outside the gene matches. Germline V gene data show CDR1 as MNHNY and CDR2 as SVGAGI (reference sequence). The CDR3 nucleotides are TGTGCCAGCAGTCGAGGGACAGCAGCAACTAATGAAAAACTGTTTTTT. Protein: CASSRGTAATNEKLFF.

CDR3 loop: CASRMGQGGPEAFF. The CDR3 nucleotides are TGTGCCAGCAGGATGGGACAGGGGGGACCTGAAGCTTTCTTT. This chain joins TRBV6-5 and TRBJ1-1; 11 nucleotides align to TRBD1. The germline gives CDR1 MNHEY, CDR2 SVGAGI. J lost 6 bases, V lost 6 bases, and 6 bases had no gene match. The CDR3 is 14 amino acids.

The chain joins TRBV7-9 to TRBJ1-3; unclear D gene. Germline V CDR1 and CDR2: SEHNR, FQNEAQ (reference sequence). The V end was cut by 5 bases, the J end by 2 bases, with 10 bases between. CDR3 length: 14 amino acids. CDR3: CASSKTGAGNTIYF. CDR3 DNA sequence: TGTGCCAGCAGCAAAACCGGGGCTGGAAACACCATATATTTT.